Following are 32 T cell receptor beta chains from one sample sequenced in a study of blood T cell repertoires in COVID-19. This table comes from immunoSEQ multiplex PCR, and its TCRdb copy is limited to in-frame clones, with some not included. The sample holds 110,000 to 150,000 clones; around 88% are singletons and the top ten take 1.5%. Source material: peripheral blood. All receptors derive from an older woman with acute or convalescent COVID-19.

This CDR3 is CASRPTGAGELFF. Here the CDR3 DNA reads TGTGCCAGCAGACCGACAGGGGCCGGGGAGCTGTTTTTT. The V call is TRBV13, the J call TRBJ2-2; 8 bases are shared with TRBD1. CDR1 is PRHDT and CDR2 is FYEKMQ in the germline V gene (reference sequence). CDR3 length: 13 amino acids. The ends lost 6 bases at V and 6 bases at J; junction bases unmatched: 3.

In this sample, this clone turned up a few times. This chain joins TRBV19 and TRBJ2-1, with a tentative D call TRBD1 (6 bases). Germline values: CDR1 LNHDA, CDR2 SQIVND (reference sequence). V shed 6 bases and J shed 3 bases, with 12 bases lying between them. The CDR3 extends over 14 amino acids. The CDR3 reads CASSGQTIYNEQFF. The CDR3 DNA sequence: TGTGCCAGTAGCGGACAGACGATCTACAATGAGCAGTTCTTC.

The chain combines TRBV6-2 or TRBV6-3 with TRBJ1-1; the D gene is possibly TRBD1 (5 bases). CDR3 size: 18 residues. The V and J ends lost 3 bases and 0 bases respectively, with 20 bases between them. The germline CDR1 and CDR2 sequences are MNHEY and SVGEGT. The CDR3 DNA reads TGTGCCAGCAGTTATTCCCCCCGCCAGGGTCGTATGAACACTGAAGCTTTCTTT. Its protein is CASSYSPRQGRMNTEAFF.

The chain combines TRBV7-3 with TRBJ2-3; TRBD2 matches at 15 bases. V lost 5 bases and J lost 0; bases outside the gene matches: 3. The CDR3 is 17 residues long. Per the germline V gene, CDR1 is SGHTA and CDR2 is FQGTGA. In DNA form, the CDR3 reads TGTGCCAGCAGCCGAGGACTAGCGGGGGGGAGCACAGATACGCAGTATTTT. Encoded protein: CASSRGLAGGSTDTQYF. Using reference TRBV7-3 and TRBJ2-3 for the parts outside the CDR3, the full variable domain is GAGVSQTPSNKVTEKGKYVELRCDPISGHTALYWYRQSLGQGPEFLIYFQGTGAADDSGLPNDRFFAVRPEGSVSTLKIQRTERGDSAVYLCASSRGLAGGSTDTQYFGPGTRLTVL.

This rearrangement joins TRBV6-1 to TRBJ2-3; 8 bases line up with TRBD1. After removal of 3 bases from V and 3 bases from J, the junction contained 11 bases not matched to a gene. This CDR3 comprises 17 residues. The germline gives CDR1 MNHNS, CDR2 SASEGT. For the CDR3, the DNA is TGTGCCAGCAGTGAGCTCGGACAGGGCCGGTCAACAGATACGCAGTATTTT. This translates into CASSELGQGRSTDTQYF.

The chain joins TRBV28 to TRBJ1-1; possibly TRBD1 for D (6 bases). The V end was cut by 3 bases, the J end by 3 bases, with 8 bases between. CDR3 length: 13 residues. From germline, CDR1 is MDHEN and CDR2 SYDVKM. The CDR3 nucleotides are TGTGCCAGCAGTTTGGGGGCGCACACTGAAGCTTTCTTT. This translates into CASSLGAHTEAFF.

The V call is TRBV11-2, the J call TRBJ2-2; the D gene is possibly TRBD2 (7 bases). Germline V gene sequence: CDR1 SGHAT, CDR2 FQNNGV. V was shortened by 1 base and J by 16 bases, with 19 bases between the two germline ends. CDR3 length equals 14 residues. The CDR3 sequence: CASSLAEGDYGPFF. The CDR3, as DNA: TGTGCCAGCAGCTTAGCTGAGGGGGACTACGGTCCGTTTTTT.

The chain recombines TRBV19 with TRBJ1-5, with unresolved D. Trimming left V 5 bases short and J 15 bases short, with 14 bases between. This CDR3 spans 11 amino acids. The germline gives CDR1 LNHDA, CDR2 SQIVND (reference sequence). This CDR3 is CASSREGPPHF. The CDR3 DNA is TGTGCCAGTAGTCGGGAGGGTCCTCCGCATTTT.

This chain links TRBV6-5 with TRBJ1-1; tentatively, D is TRBD1 (6 bases). The CDR3 covers 15 residues. The germline CDR1 and CDR2 sequences are MNHEY and SVGAGI. Trimming took 0 bases from V and 2 from J, leaving 10 bases between them. CDR3: CASSYSTGHNTEAFF. The CDR3 DNA sequence: TGTGCCAGCAGTTACTCGACAGGACATAACACTGAAGCTTTCTTT.

The chain recombines TRBV7-3 with TRBJ1-5; D remains unclear. The CDR3 has 15 amino acids. Trimming removed 1 base at V and 4 bases at J, with 11 bases between. Germline values: CDR1 SGHTA, CDR2 FQGTGA. The CDR3 protein is CASSLNGLPNQPQHF. The DNA for the CDR3 is TGTGCCAGCAGCTTAAATGGACTCCCGAATCAGCCCCAGCATTTT.

This clone has more than one count but fewer than ten. The chain has TRBV6-5 and TRBJ1-4; 9 positions match TRBD1. This CDR3 is built from 15 residues. The ends lost 6 bases at V and 8 bases at J; junction bases unmatched: 10. Looked up from germline, CDR1 is MNHEY and CDR2 is SVGAGI. The CDR3 loop reads CASRATGGAWEKLFF. DNA for the CDR3: TGTGCCAGCAGAGCAACAGGGGGCGCTTGGGAAAAACTGTTTTTT.

J is TRBJ1-5 and V is TRBV7-2, with TRBD1 as a possible D gene (5 bases). Germline V lookup: CDR1 SGHTA, CDR2 FQGNSA. Trimming removed 4 bases at V and 7 bases at J, with 8 bases between. This CDR3 spans 12 amino acids. Written as DNA, the CDR3 is TGTGCCAGCAGCTCAGGGAGGCAGCCCCAGCATTTT. Encoded protein: CASSSGRQPQHF.

This clone showed up just a few times. The same CDR3 also results from other DNA sequences found in this sample. This chain connects TRBV7-2 to TRBJ2-7, with 9 nucleotides matching TRBD1. Germline CDR1 reads SGHTA; CDR2 reads FQGNSA. This CDR3 comprises 15 residues. J gave up 1 base and V 1 base, and 2 bases lay outside the gene matches. This chain's CDR3 is CASSLVGTGSYEQYF. CDR3 sequence (DNA): TGTGCCAGCAGCTTAGTCGGGACAGGGTCCTACGAGCAGTACTTC.

This clone was picked up one time. The chain recombines TRBV28 with TRBJ1-2, with 10 bases matching TRBD1. Germline V gives CDR1 MDHEN, CDR2 SYDVKM. The junction had 16 bases not matched to a gene; V was cut back by 8 bases and J by 4 bases. The length of the CDR3 is 17 residues. CDR3: CASGTGTGDWWSYGYTF. Written as DNA, the CDR3 is TGTGCCAGCGGGACCGGGACAGGGGATTGGTGGTCCTATGGCTACACCTTC.

V usage is TRBV28 and J usage is TRBJ1-4, with TRBD1 matching 9 bases. Germline-derived CDR1 and CDR2 are MDHEN and SYDVKM. The junction had 12 bases not matched to a gene; V was cut back by 6 bases and J by 7 bases. CDR3 length equals 16 residues. The CDR3 DNA reads as TGTGCCAGCAGCCTCCACCCACAGGGGGCGACTGAAAAACTGTTTTTT. Translation: CASSLHPQGATEKLFF.

This rearrangement joins TRBV5-1 to TRBJ2-5; TRBD2 matches at 10 bases. The germline CDR1 and CDR2 sequences are SGHRS and YFSETQ. Trimming at V came to 0 bases and at J to 3 bases, leaving 2 bases not matched to a gene. The CDR3 is 15 amino acids. DNA of the CDR3: TGCGCCAGCAGCTTGGCCGGACTAGCGGAAGAGACCCAGTACTTC. The encoded protein is CASSLAGLAEETQYF.

This chain joins TRBV6-2 or TRBV6-3 and TRBJ1-6; the match to TRBD1 covers 7 bases. The V gene's germline CDR1 is MNHEY and CDR2 SVGEGT. This CDR3 has 14 residues. Unmatched junction bases numbered 7, after V lost 4 bases and J lost 10 bases. The CDR3 DNA reads TGTGCCAGCAGTTTCCAGGACAGGTACTCACCCCTCCACTTT. Its translation is CASSFQDRYSPLHF.

The rearrangement joins TRBV4-3 to TRBJ2-7; D may be TRBD1 (5 bases). This CDR3 has 15 residues. The ends were cut back, 3 bases at V and 2 bases at J, with 14 bases in the middle. The germline gives CDR1 LGHNA, CDR2 YSLEER. As DNA, the CDR3 is TGCGCCAGCAGCCAGGGGCGACAGCAGACCTACGAGCAGTACTTC. This translates into CASSQGRQQTYEQYF.

The rearrangement joins TRBV5-4 to TRBJ2-7; TRBD1 matches 8 bases. The V and J ends lost 3 bases and 1 base, in that order; junction bases with no gene match: 6. CDR1 is SGHNT and CDR2 is YYREEE in the germline V gene (reference sequence). CDR3 length: 15 residues. Here the CDR3 DNA reads TGTGCCAGCAGCTGGGGACAGGCGCTTTCCTACGAGCAGTACTTC. This sequence encodes CASSWGQALSYEQYF.

The chain has TRBV30 and TRBJ2-3; TRBD1 aligns across 10 bases. Trimming took 1 base from V and 6 from J; bases not matched to a gene: 10. This CDR3 is 16 amino acids long. The germline V gene has CDR1 GTSNPN and CDR2 SVGIG (reference sequence). CDR3 protein: CAWSGPRTGGSDTQYF. The DNA of the CDR3 is TGTGCCTGGAGTGGCCCCAGGACAGGGGGGTCGGATACGCAGTATTTT.

DNA of the CDR3: TGTGCCAGCAGCCATGCAGAGGTCCGGTCCTACAATGAGCAGTTCTTC. Amino acid sequence: CASSHAEVRSYNEQFF. The chain links TRBV3-1 (or the pseudogene TRBV3-2) to TRBJ2-1, with D unresolved. Trimming left V 3 bases short and J 1 base short, with 13 bases between. CDR1 LGHDT and CDR2 YNNKEL come from the germline V gene (reference sequence). This CDR3 has 16 residues.

This chain connects TRBV4-3 to TRBJ2-3; a possible D gene is TRBD2 (7 bases). V was clipped by 3 bases and J by 7 bases, with 23 bases between them. The V gene's germline CDR1 is LGHNA and CDR2 YSLEER. The CDR3 loop spans 17 amino acids. The CDR3 sequence is CASSQSLRRGQENTQYF. CDR3 DNA: TGCGCCAGCAGCCAGTCTCTGCGGCGGGGGCAGGAGAATACGCAGTATTTT.

This clone was seen only once. The chain couples TRBV6-2 or TRBV6-3 to TRBJ1-2, with 10 bases aligning to TRBD1. Trimming took 2 bases from V and 7 from J; bases not matched to a gene: 1. Germline CDR1 is MNHEY and CDR2 is SVGEGT. CDR3 length equals 13 residues. The CDR3 here is CASSYRDRGGYTF. As DNA, the CDR3 is TGTGCCAGCAGTTACCGGGACAGGGGTGGCTACACCTTC.

Only a few counts were recorded for this clone. The rearrangement links TRBV7-2 to TRBJ2-7, with unresolved D. With 0 bases removed from V and 1 base from J, the gap between germline ends came to 7 bases. Looked up from germline, CDR1 is SGHTA and CDR2 is FQGNSA. This CDR3 contains 14 residues. The CDR3 is CASSLAAYSYEQYF. DNA for the CDR3: TGTGCCAGCAGCTTAGCTGCCTATTCCTACGAGCAGTACTTC.

This clone was picked up one time. The rearrangement links TRBV7-2 to TRBJ2-7; D possibly corresponds to TRBD2 (6 bases). The CDR3 spans 14 residues. V lost 3 bases to trimming and J lost 3 bases, with 12 bases between them. The germline V gene encodes CDR1 SGHTA and CDR2 FQGNSA. In DNA form, the CDR3 reads TGTGCCAGCAGCTTCGAGGGACTCGGCTACGAGCAGTACTTC. Translating gives CASSFEGLGYEQYF.

V gene TRBV4-2 combines with J gene TRBJ1-5, with 7 bases that match TRBD1. The ends lost 0 bases at V and 2 bases at J; junction bases unmatched: 4. CDR3 length: 16 amino acids. Germline V CDR1 and CDR2: LGHNA, YNFKEQ. This CDR3 is CASSQDFGQGNQPQHF. The CDR3, as DNA: TGTGCCAGCAGCCAAGACTTCGGACAGGGCAATCAGCCCCAGCATTTT.

The chain joins TRBV7-9 to TRBJ1-1; D is possibly TRBD1 (6 bases). Trimming pared 4 bases from V and 4 bases from J, leaving 13 bases between. The germline CDR1 and CDR2 sequences are SEHNR and FQNEAQ (reference sequence). This CDR3 spans 14 amino acids. The CDR3 coding sequence is TGTGCCAGCAGCTCGGTGGGGGGGCCCACTGAAGCTTTCTTT. It codes for CASSSVGGPTEAFF.

In this sample, this clone turned up once. CDR3 coding DNA: TGTGCCAGCAGTTACTCCCGGAGGGATTCGGGCGTGAAGGCTTTCTTT. Its protein is CASSYSRRDSGVKAFF. The chain joins TRBV6-6 to TRBJ1-1; D call uncertain. Per the germline V gene, CDR1 is MNHNY and CDR2 is SVGAGI (reference sequence). This CDR3 comprises 16 residues. V gave up 0 bases and J gave up 11 bases, with 22 bases separating them.

The chain recombines TRBV9 with TRBJ1-5, with D perhaps matching TRBD1 (6 bases). CDR1 is SGDLS, CDR2 YYNGEE, per germline. The V gene lost 0 bases and the J gene lost 6 bases, with 10 bases spanning the gap. The CDR3 covers 14 residues. This CDR3 is CASSVGVGGQPQHF. The CDR3, as DNA: TGTGCCAGCAGCGTAGGGGTAGGGGGTCAGCCCCAGCATTTT.

The gene calls are TRBV18 and TRBJ1-3; 8 nucleotides match TRBD1. There are 17 residues in the CDR3. J lost 0 bases, V lost 3 bases, and 7 bases had no gene match. The germline V gene encodes CDR1 KGHSH and CDR2 LQKENI. The CDR3 bases are TGTGCCAGCTCACCGAACCAGGGGGCCCCCTCTGGAAACACCATATATTTT. It translates to CASSPNQGAPSGNTIYF.

The gene calls are TRBV29-1 and TRBJ1-4; a possible D gene is TRBD1 (5 bases). Germline values: CDR1 SQVTM, CDR2 ANQGSEA. CDR3 size: 11 residues. V shed 3 bases and J shed 8 bases, with 7 bases lying between them. CDR3 nucleotide sequence: TGCAGCGTTGAGGGGGGGGAAAAACTGTTTTTT. Encoded protein: CSVEGGEKLFF.

The genes are TRBV25-1 and TRBJ2-3; 7 bases align to TRBD1. The trim removed 7 bases at V and 4 bases at J, leaving 11 bases unmatched. This CDR3 contains 15 residues. Looked up from germline, CDR1 is MGHDK and CDR2 is SYGVNS. The CDR3 DNA reads as TGTGCCAGCATTCACCAAGGGCAGGGGGCAGATACGCAGTATTTT. Residues: CASIHQGQGADTQYF.